The 21 T cell receptor beta chains listed next were all sequenced from one sample in a study of T-cell reconstitution after alpha-beta-depleted transplantation in children. It was with unique molecular identifiers that the TCRbeta library was prepared. TCRdb redid the calling of the PCR reads with MiXCR, one entry per CDR3 protein. The sample lists 450,000 to 700,000 distinct CDR3 sequences; about a quarter were seen once. The starting material was PBMCs, obtained before TCRalphabeta/CD19-depleted stem cell transplant. These receptors came from a boy younger than two with Wiskott-Aldrich syndrome, due to receive a stem cell transplant.

Remarks on this clonotype: Relative to the germline gene, one junction end is altered; a read error may explain this. J is TRBJ2-2 and V is TRBV5-1; D gene unclear. This CDR3 contains 14 residues. Looked up from germline, CDR1 is SGHRS and CDR2 is YFSETQ. CDR3 in amino acids: CATSLLADTGELFF. Here the CDR3 DNA reads TGCGCCACCAGCCTGCTGGCGGACACCGGGGAGCTGTTTTTT.

The V gene is TRBV2, the J gene TRBJ1-2; D may be TRBD1 (5 bases). The CDR3 totals 12 residues. In germline, CDR1 is SNHLY, CDR2 FYNNEI. V gave up 5 bases and J gave up 6 bases, with 10 bases separating them. DNA of the CDR3: TGTGCCAGCAGTCTCCGGGGGAATGGCTACACCTTC. Amino acid sequence: CASSLRGNGYTF.

This clonotype was counted only a few times. The J gene is TRBJ1-5, the V gene TRBV20-1; the match to TRBD1 covers 11 bases. The length of the CDR3 is 14 residues. Germline CDR1 reads DFQATT; CDR2 reads SNEGSKA (reference sequence). V trimming: 3 bases; J trimming: 5 bases; junction bases outside the gene matches: 3. The chain's CDR3 is CSASVGQGDQPQHF. CDR3 coding DNA: TGCAGTGCTAGCGTGGGACAGGGGGATCAGCCCCAGCATTTT.

This clonotype appeared a few times. This chain joins TRBV7-2 and TRBJ2-1; TRBD2 matches at 8 bases. V dropped 5 bases and J dropped 9; count of bases not matched to a gene: 6. Germline assignment: CDR1 SGHTA and CDR2 FQGNSA. CDR3 length equals 13 residues. The CDR3 nucleotides are TGTGCCAGCAGCCAAATAGCGGGGAGTGAGCAGTTCTTC. This gives the protein CASSQIAGSEQFF.

The J gene is TRBJ2-1, the V gene TRBV7-9; D is perhaps TRBD2 (5 bases). CDR1 SEHNR and CDR2 FQNEAQ come from the germline V gene (reference sequence). The CDR3 sequence is 14 residues long. Trimming took off 3 bases at V and 2 bases at J, with 8 bases between the two ends. For the CDR3, the DNA is TGTGCCAGCAGCTTCGTGGAGGCCTACAATGAGCAGTTCTTC. Amino acid sequence: CASSFVEAYNEQFF.

In its sample, this clonotype was seen once. The V and J genes are TRBV6-1 and TRBJ2-1; 14 bases fit TRBD2. Germline CDR1 is MNHNS and CDR2 is SASEGT. With 7 bases clipped from V and 7 bases from J, the junction kept 6 bases outside the gene matches. The CDR3 has 15 amino acids. The CDR3 DNA follows: TGTGCCAGCACAGGACTAGCGGGAGGTTCTAATGAGCAGTTCTTC. Protein: CASTGLAGGSNEQFF.

The sample holds one count of this clonotype. This chain connects TRBV20-1 to TRBJ1-5, with 9 bases that match TRBD1. Per germline, CDR1 DFQATT and CDR2 SNEGSKA (reference sequence). CDR3 length: 16 residues. With V trimmed by 5 bases and J by 2 bases, 10 bases remained unmatched. CDR3 bases: TGCAGTGCTTCCGGGACAGGGTCAGGAGGCAATCAGCCCCAGCATTTT. Amino acids: CSASGTGSGGNQPQHF.

This clonotype showed up just once. This sequence joins TRBV14 and TRBJ1-2, with D unresolved. This CDR3 is built from 14 residues. V dropped 0 bases and J dropped 2 bases, with 7 bases sitting between them. Germline V CDR1 and CDR2: SGHDN, FVKESK. The CDR3 nucleotides are TGTGCCAGCAGCCAAGATCACTTCAACTATGGCTACACCTTC. This encodes CASSQDHFNYGYTF.

CDR3 region: CASSGVGQSYEQYF. As DNA, the CDR3 is TGCGCCAGCAGCGGAGTGGGGCAGTCCTACGAGCAGTACTTC. The chain combines TRBV5-1 with TRBJ2-7; possibly TRBD1 for D (5 bases). The V end lost 4 bases, the J end lost 1 base, and 12 bases lay between the germline ends. CDR3 size: 14 residues. Per the germline V gene, CDR1 is SGHRS and CDR2 is YFSETQ.

The V gene is TRBV6-1, the J gene TRBJ2-7; 8 nucleotides match TRBD1. Trimming took 7 bases from V and 5 from J; bases not matched to a gene: 10. Germline lookup yields CDR1 MNHNS and CDR2 SASEGT. The CDR3 length is 14 residues. The CDR3 nucleotides read TGTGCCAGCACGCGACAGGGGAAGGGGAACGAGCAGTACTTC. Its translation is CASTRQGKGNEQYF.

This chain connects TRBV7-9 to TRBJ2-5; tentatively, D is TRBD2 (5 bases). Per the germline V gene, CDR1 is SEHNR and CDR2 is FQNEAQ (reference sequence). With 4 bases removed from V and 5 bases from J, the gap between germline ends came to 20 bases. The CDR3 covers 16 residues. CDR3 sequence: CASSYTLRFLAETQYF. The CDR3 DNA reads as TGTGCCAGCAGCTACACTCTTCGTTTTCTAGCCGAGACCCAGTACTTC.

This clonotype was observed a handful of times. This chain connects TRBV10-3 to TRBJ2-2, with 14 bases matching TRBD2. This CDR3 comprises 17 residues. J gave up 2 bases and V 6 bases, and 5 bases lay outside the gene matches. CDR1 and CDR2 (germline): ENHRY, SYGVKD. The chain's CDR3 is CAIRGLAGVLNTGELFF. CDR3 in DNA: TGTGCCATCAGGGGACTAGCGGGAGTTCTAAACACCGGGGAGCTGTTTTTT.

This clonotype has only a few counts. This chain links TRBV5-1 with TRBJ2-1; maybe TRBD2 (6 bases). Germline loops: CDR1 SGHRS, CDR2 YFSETQ. The ends were cut back, 3 bases at V and 7 bases at J, with 11 bases in the middle. This CDR3 has 13 residues. This chain's CDR3 is CASSSNSGNEQFF. CDR3 DNA sequence: TGCGCCAGCAGCTCCAATAGCGGAAATGAGCAGTTCTTC.

This clonotype was seen more than once but under ten times. This chain links TRBV9 with TRBJ2-4, with 13 bases aligning to TRBD2. The germline gives CDR1 SGDLS, CDR2 YYNGEE. With V trimmed by 4 bases and J by 9 bases, 7 bases remained unmatched. The CDR3 has 15 residues. The CDR3 coding sequence is TGTGCCAGCAGCAGGCGGACTAGCGGGAGTACCATTCAGTACTTC. The encoded protein is CASSRRTSGSTIQYF. The full variable domain, with the rest looked up from reference TRBV9 and TRBJ2-4, is DSGVTQTPKHLITATGQRVTLRCSPRSGDLSVYWYQQSLDQGLQFLIQYYNGEERAKGNILERFSAQQFPDLHSELNLSSLELGDSALYFCASSRRTSGSTIQYFGAGTRLSVL.

This clonotype came up a few times. The chain carries TRBV12-3 or TRBV12-4 and TRBJ2-1, with TRBD1 matching 8 bases. The CDR3 is 15 amino acids. Unmatched junction bases numbered 12, after V lost 5 bases and J lost 9 bases. The CDR3 nucleotides read TGTGCCAGCAGTCCCGGACAGGGCTCGGCTGGTGAGCAGTTCTTC. Protein product: CASSPGQGSAGEQFF.

This clonotype was seen repeatedly, ten times or more. V usage is TRBV5-1 and J usage is TRBJ2-1; TRBD2 matches at 10 bases. CDR3 size: 15 residues. The V gene end was trimmed by 5 bases and the J gene end by 4 bases; junction bases not matched to a gene: 6. Germline loops: CDR1 SGHRS, CDR2 YFSETQ. CDR3 region: CASSPGTSAYNEQFF. The CDR3 region has the DNA TGCGCCAGCAGTCCCGGGACTAGCGCTTACAATGAGCAGTTCTTC.

This clonotype was detected a few times. Here the CDR3 DNA reads TGTGCCAGCCGCCCATCGGGGACAGGGGGAGAGCAGTACTTC. It codes for CASRPSGTGGEQYF. The chain is built from TRBV3-1 and TRBJ2-7; 11 nucleotides line up with TRBD1. V dropped 8 bases and J dropped 7; count of bases not matched to a gene: 10. This CDR3 contains 14 residues. Germline CDR1 and CDR2: LGHDT and YNNKEL (reference sequence).

Only one count was recorded for this clonotype. This chain links TRBV20-1 with TRBJ2-5, with 7 positions matching TRBD2. Trimming took 1 base from V and 3 from J; bases not matched to a gene: 2. Germline V gives CDR1 DFQATT, CDR2 SNEGSKA (reference sequence). This CDR3 has 13 residues. The CDR3 region is CSARVLAEETQYF. The CDR3 bases are TGCAGTGCTAGAGTCCTAGCGGAAGAGACCCAGTACTTC.

This clonotype was picked up a small number of times. The V and J genes are TRBV11-3 and TRBJ2-1; D remains ambiguous. CDR3 size: 15 residues. Trimming pared 4 bases from V and 0 bases from J, leaving 10 bases between. Per the germline V gene, CDR1 is SGHNT and CDR2 is YENEEA. CDR3 sequence: CASSSDPSSYNEQFF. For the CDR3, the DNA is TGTGCCAGCAGCTCCGACCCGAGCTCCTACAATGAGCAGTTCTTC.

The chain has TRBV5-8 and TRBJ2-1, with 9 bases identical to TRBD1. The CDR3 contains 16 residues. With 0 bases clipped from V and 2 bases from J, the junction kept 3 bases outside the gene matches. CDR1 is SGHTS, CDR2 YDEGEE, per germline. CDR3 in DNA: TGTGCCAGCAGCTTGGGCGGGACAGGGACCTACAATGAGCAGTTCTTC. It codes for CASSLGGTGTYNEQFF.

This clonotype appeared a few times. V and J are TRBV5-1 and TRBJ2-3, with no clear D. The CDR3 sequence is 15 residues long. Per the germline V gene, CDR1 is SGHRS and CDR2 is YFSETQ. Trimming stripped 0 bases from V and 2 bases from J, with 10 bases between. The DNA of the CDR3 is TGCGCCAGCAGCTTGGACCGGGCCGACACAGATACGCAGTATTTT. This translates into CASSLDRADTDTQYF. The complete variable domain, with remaining parts taken from reference TRBV5-1 and TRBJ2-3, reads KAGVTQTPRYLIKTRGQQVTLSCSPISGHRSVSWYQQTPGQGLQFLFEYFSETQRNKGNFPGRFSGRQFSNSRSEMNVSTLELGDSALYLCASSLDRADTDTQYFGPGTRLTVL.